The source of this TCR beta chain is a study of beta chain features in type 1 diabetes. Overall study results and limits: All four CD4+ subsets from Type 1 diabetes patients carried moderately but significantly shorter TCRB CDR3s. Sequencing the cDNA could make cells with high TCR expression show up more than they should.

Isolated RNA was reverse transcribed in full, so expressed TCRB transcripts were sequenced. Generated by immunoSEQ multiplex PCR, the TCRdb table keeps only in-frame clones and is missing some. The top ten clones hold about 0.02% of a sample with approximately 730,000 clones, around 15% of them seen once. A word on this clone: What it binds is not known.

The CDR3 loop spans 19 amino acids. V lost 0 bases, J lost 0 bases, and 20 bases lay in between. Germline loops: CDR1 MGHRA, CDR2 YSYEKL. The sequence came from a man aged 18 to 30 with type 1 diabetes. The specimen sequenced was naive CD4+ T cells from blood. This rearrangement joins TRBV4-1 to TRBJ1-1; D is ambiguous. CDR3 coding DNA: TGCGCCAGCAGCCAAGATCCCCACGGACCTCGGTCATTGAACACTGAAGCTTTCTTT. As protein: CASSQDPHGPRSLNTEAFF.